Described below is a single T cell receptor beta chain sequence and its context. The sample originates from a study of blood T cell repertoires in COVID-19. Study summary: The United States, Italy and Spain were the sources of the acute and convalescent COVID-19 samples. Sample material is recorded as cDNA or gDNA derived from T cells, B-cell-depleted T cells, or PBMCs.

Trimming cost V 4 bases and J 6 bases; bases outside gene matches: 12. The CDR3 covers 17 residues. Per germline, CDR1 SGHAT and CDR2 FQNNGV. How the authors handled the data: Reference gene primer amplification in the assay estimated nucleated cell counts. TCRdb keeps only in-frame clones here, not all; method: immunoSEQ multiplex PCR. The DNA was the basis for D and trimming; V, J and clone size are from that table. The table includes about 270,000 clones, more than 85% detected once. Someone with COVID-19 had been met by exposed participants within 2 weeks before study entry. The receptor comes from a man in his forties who had been exposed to COVID-19. The chain combines TRBV11-2 with TRBJ2-2, with 9 bases matching TRBD1. The sequenced sample was PBMCs or T cells enriched from blood (not recorded which). This chain's CDR3 is CASSSIETGGWAGELFF. Written as DNA, the CDR3 is TGTGCCAGCAGCTCCATCGAGACAGGGGGTTGGGCCGGGGAGCTGTTTTTT.